Sequencing of this T cell receptor beta chain was carried out in a study of blood T cell repertoires in COVID-19 (dated by TCRdb to about 2020). With regard to the full study: Collaborator samples came from the United States, Italy and Spain and covered acute and convalescent phases of COVID-19. Samples came from the ongoing ImmuneRACE study (first 160 participants) plus 1,254 subjects from 6 global collaborators. Nearly every sample came with metadata listing a de-identified subject ID, COVID-19 status, age in years and sex. The prospective study material was composed of cDNA or gDNA derived from T cells, B-cell-depleted T cells, or PBMCs. The repertoires were released in a freely available public database intended as a resource for research on the immune response to SARS-CoV-2. Deeply sampled blood TCRbeta repertoires from subjects exposed to, actively infected with, or recovered from COVID-19 were included in the dataset. Where available, HLA class I and class II types were obtained from metadata supplied by the sample provider rather than from assay-based typing.

Worth noting for this clone: Its recognized antigen is unknown. Within one base of it there is no much larger clone, and no base qualities were kept.

Findings and caveats that apply to the study as a whole: The quantity of clinical and demographic metadata differed by source and by participant and was supplied without curation.

Whole blood was collected in K2EDTA tubes by collaborating institutions according to the institutions' own protocols. For TCRbeta analysis, collaborator samples were shipped as frozen whole blood, as isolated PBMCs, or as DNA extracted from either sample type. From a lookup of the germline V gene, CDR1 and CDR2 are SGHTA and FQGNSA. Trimming at the junction amounts to 5 bases on V and 7 bases on J, and the germline ends lie 14 bases apart. The CDR3 holds 13 amino acids from the cysteine to the phenylalanine. The read is trimmed to its CDR3 DNA, 39 bases read in frame from base 1. TCRbeta CDR3 regions were amplified from genomic DNA by means of the immunoSEQ Assay, a bias-controlled multiplex PCR. Concerning the study's data processing: The number of nucleated cells in each sample was estimated from the amplification of reference gene primers within the assay. To quantify the absolute abundance of each unique TCRbeta CDR3 rearrangement, sequence reads were collapsed and filtered. For each sample, productive Simpson clonality was calculated as the square root of Simpson's diversity index over productive rearrangements. The immuneACCESS repertoire file appears here via TCRdb, limited to in-frame rearrangements. These files lack a portion of the clones; in checked studies, under half of the deficit traces to unresolved V genes, and the cause of the others is not known. That table is the source of V, J and clone size, and D and trimming were worked out from the DNA. In all, the sample holds about 160,000 clones, and 76% of those were seen once. The ten largest clones represent more than 3% of the sample.

The sequence derives from a woman of 80 years or more with acute or convalescent COVID-19. The chain joins TRBV7-2 to TRBJ1-1; D gene: possibly TRBD1, on 6 matching bases. Sequencing input: peripheral blood. The CDR3 corresponds to CASSITKDSEAFF. Read as DNA, the sequence is TGTGCCAGCAGCATCACTAAGGACAGTGAAGCTTTCTTT.